This T cell receptor (beta chain) derives from a study of CD8 T cells in seronegative destructive rheumatoid arthritis (dated by TCRdb to about 2020). Turning to the overall study: Most of the eight CND-RA patients were receiving biological drugs at sampling. The study compared peripheral CD8+ TCRbeta repertoires from patients with CCP-negative destructive rheumatoid arthritis (CND-RA) against repertoires from newly diagnosed seropositive RA, seronegative RA and healthy controls. The seropositive RA, seronegative RA and healthy control comparison cohorts were obtained from an earlier published TCRbeta dataset rather than being newly sequenced.

Spanning cysteine to phenylalanine, the CDR3 consists of 19 amino acids. Kept here is only the CDR3 DNA, which spans 57 bases and is read in frame from base 1. CDR1 is given as SGHVS and CDR2 as FNYEAQ, both from the germline V gene. Trimmed from V: 1 base; trimmed from J: 1 base; junction bases lacking a gene match: 12. The research as a whole found: Because no diagnostic samples were available, the TCR repertoire differences may partly reflect poor disease control over the years rather than being present at onset. Once age was adjusted for, the CD8+ TCRbeta repertoires of CND-RA patients appeared less diverse and more clonal than the repertoires of other RA subtypes. The small size of the CND-RA cohort was acknowledged as a limitation of the study. No public clonotype enrichment survived Benjamini-Hochberg correction across the 117,399 clonotypes tested. More CMV-reactive and fewer influenza A-reactive CD8+ TCRbeta sequences were observed in CND-RA repertoires than in controls and other RA subtypes. CND-RA patients appeared to carry a distinct set of enriched public clonotypes, which the authors read as support for a separate disease subset.

On this clone itself: Its antigen is still unknown. No much larger clone exists at a distance of one base, and base qualities are not known.

The CND-RA patients tested negative on the clinical CCP2 antibody test, and joint destruction in these patients kept progressing despite active therapy. All CND-RA patients were characterized by typical joint destruction in wrists and ankles and by failure of conventional anti-rheumatic therapy. CND-RA patients were sampled not at diagnosis but after long disease histories, which in several cases spanned decades. Roughly 50 millilitres of EDTA-anticoagulated peripheral blood were collected from each patient. Ficoll-Paque PLUS density gradient separation was used to isolate peripheral blood mononuclear cells. AutoMACS magnetic bead positive selection was used to isolate CD8+ cells from fresh or cryopreserved PBMCs, and purity was verified by flow cytometry. Genomic DNA was extracted with Nucleospin Tissue or Tissue XS kits and quantified on a Qubit 2.0 fluorometer. Genomic DNA from CD8+ cells was used for TCRbeta sequencing according to the manufacturer's instructions. The immunoSEQ assay was used for TCRbeta sequencing, which was carried out at a genomics technology centre in Finland. From the authors' description of their analysis: Clonotype tables produced by the immunoSEQ preprocessing pipeline were converted into VDJtools format, and non-productive clonotypes were filtered out. Samples below 10,000 reads were excluded and the rest subsampled to 10,000 reads; most of the eight CND-RA samples passed. Shannon-Wiener, Simpson and clonality indices were calculated with the VDJtools CalcDiversityStats function on data subsampled to 10,000 reads. To infer antigen specificity, non-singleton TCRbeta clonotypes were hard-matched against VDJdb, with no mismatches permitted. CDR3 sequences differing by one amino acid (Hamming distance 1) were grouped into clusters with potentially shared antigen targets. Group enrichment of public clonotypes was tested with one-sided Fisher's exact tests after groups were resampled to six samples, with the procedure repeated ten times. The table was pulled from immuneACCESS by TCRdb, which kept in-frame rearrangements only. Such tables lose some clones; where checked, under half of the loss comes from unresolved V genes, and the rest has no known cause. For V, J and clone size, that table is used; D and trimming come from the DNA. This sample gives fewer than 5,000 clones in total; 72% of them show up just once. The ten largest clones represent roughly 34% of the sample.

The rearranged segments are TRBV7-6 and TRBJ2-2, with 7 bases in between that match TRBD1. Sequences were obtained from CD8+ T cells from blood. This TCR came from a woman aged 50-70 years with seronegative destructive rheumatoid arthritis. This receptor carries the CDR3 CASSLGITRDSKNTGELFF. The DNA sequence is given as TGTGCCAGCAGCTTAGGGATCACTCGGGACAGCAAGAACACCGGGGAGCTGTTTTTT.